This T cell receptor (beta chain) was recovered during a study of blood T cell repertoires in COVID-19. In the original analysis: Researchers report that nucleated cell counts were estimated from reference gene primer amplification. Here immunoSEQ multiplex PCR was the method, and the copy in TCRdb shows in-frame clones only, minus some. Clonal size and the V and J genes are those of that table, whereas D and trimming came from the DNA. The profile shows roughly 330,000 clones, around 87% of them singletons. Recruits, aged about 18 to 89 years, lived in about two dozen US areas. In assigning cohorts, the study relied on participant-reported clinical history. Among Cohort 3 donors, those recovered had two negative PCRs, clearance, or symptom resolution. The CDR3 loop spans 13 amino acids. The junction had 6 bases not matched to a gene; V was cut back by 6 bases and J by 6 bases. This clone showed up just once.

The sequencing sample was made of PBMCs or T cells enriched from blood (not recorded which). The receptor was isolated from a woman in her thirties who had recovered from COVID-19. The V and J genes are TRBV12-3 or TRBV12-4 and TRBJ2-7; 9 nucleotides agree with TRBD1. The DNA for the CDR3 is TGTGCCAGCAGCACGGGACAGGGACTCGAGCAGTACTTC. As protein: CASSTGQGLEQYF.